The TCR beta chain described here comes from a study of OX40 agonist ivuxolimab in advanced cancers. About the research overall: A history of anti-PD-1, anti-PD-L1 or anti-CTLA-4 therapy was acceptable, and approximately 40% had some.

The V end was cut by 2 bases, the J end by 0 bases, with 13 bases between. The V gene's germline CDR1 is GTSNPN and CDR2 SVGIG (reference sequence). The CDR3 contains 15 residues. Study-wide results and caveats: Some patients without response likewise showed low normalized clonal expansion. In the 0.1 to 3.0 mg/kg range, CD4+ and CD8+ blood T cells had expanded clonally by week 6.

Of note for this clone: Its target is unknown.

The protocol was immunoSEQ multiplex PCR, while the TCRdb copy is restricted to in-frame clones and leaves out a portion. Of about 74,000 clones detected, about 82% appear once; the ten largest clones hold approximately 7%. The chain recombines TRBV30 with TRBJ1-1; perhaps TRBD1 as D (6 bases). The receptor's source is an adult with an advanced solid tumor such as melanoma, head and neck, liver or kidney cancer. The sample was CD4+ or CD8+ T cells sorted from blood, taken in a trial of the OX40 agonist ivuxolimab. CDR3: CAWSRPGTLNTEAFF. The CDR3 bases are TGTGCCTGGAGTCGGCCCGGGACATTGAACACTGAAGCTTTCTTT. The full variable domain, with the rest looked up from reference TRBV30 and TRBJ1-1, is SQTIHQWPATLVQPVGSPLSLECTVEGTSNPNLYWYRQAAGRGLQLLFYSVGIGQISSEVPQNLSASRPQDRQFILSSKKLLLSDSGFYLCAWSRPGTLNTEAFFGQGTRLTVV.